The 23 T cell receptor beta chains in this list originate from one sample, sequenced in a study of blood T cell repertoires in COVID-19. The table came from immunoSEQ multiplex PCR; TCRdb's copy has only in-frame clones and leaves some out. The repertoire consists of 35,000 to 45,000 clones, with more than 90% occurring once and the leading ten covering less than 7%. Sequenced sample: peripheral blood. Source of these receptors: a woman of 80 years or more with acute or convalescent COVID-19.

The chain recombines TRBV19 with TRBJ1-3, with a possible D match to TRBD1 (6 bases). The CDR3 covers 13 residues. V was clipped by 6 bases and J by 3 bases, with 9 bases between them. Per the germline V gene, CDR1 is LNHDA and CDR2 is SQIVND (reference sequence). The CDR3 here is CASSRTVGNTIYF. The CDR3 nucleotides read TGTGCCAGTAGCCGGACAGTTGGAAACACCATATATTTT.

The chain has TRBV9 and TRBJ2-7; the D gene is possibly TRBD1 (6 bases). Per the germline V gene, CDR1 is SGDLS and CDR2 is YYNGEE. The V and J ends lost 4 bases and 7 bases respectively, with 18 bases between them. The CDR3 has 14 amino acids. As DNA, the CDR3 is TGTGCCAGCAGCTCTCGACAGGACCAACAGGAGCAGTACTTC. Amino acids: CASSSRQDQQEQYF.

This chain's CDR3 is CASSVDREDTQYF. CDR3 DNA sequence: TGTGCCAGCAGCGTAGACAGGGAAGATACGCAGTATTTT. The chain uses TRBV9 and TRBJ2-3, with TRBD1 as a possible D gene (6 bases). Trimming shortened V by 0 bases and J by 5 bases, and 7 bases separated the two germline ends. Looked up from germline, CDR1 is SGDLS and CDR2 is YYNGEE. The CDR3 spans 13 residues.

The rearrangement joins TRBV27 to TRBJ1-3; D is possibly TRBD1 (5 bases). CDR1 is MNHEY, CDR2 SMNVEV, per germline (reference sequence). V was shortened by 2 bases and J by 0 bases, with 8 bases between the two germline ends. The CDR3 loop spans 15 amino acids. CDR3 in amino acids: CASSLKGFSGNTIYF. The CDR3 nucleotides read TGTGCCAGCAGTTTAAAGGGGTTCTCTGGAAACACCATATATTTT.

V is TRBV27 and J is TRBJ1-2; D is undetermined. The V end was cut by 10 bases, the J end by 2 bases, with 20 bases between. CDR3 length equals 15 residues. CDR1 and CDR2 (germline): MNHEY, SMNVEV (reference sequence). CDR3 DNA sequence: TGTGCCACCAGACTGACGGGAGGAGGGAACTATGGCTACACCTTC. Translated: CATRLTGGGNYGYTF.

CDR3 loop: CASGGQGLTSTDTQYF. The CDR3 bases are TGCGCCAGCGGGGGACAGGGCCTTACTAGCACAGATACGCAGTATTTT. The chain employs TRBV5-1 and TRBJ2-3, with 9 nucleotides matching TRBD1. Germline V lookup: CDR1 SGHRS, CDR2 YFSETQ. The CDR3 is 16 amino acids. J was trimmed by 0 bases and V by 7 bases; bases with no gene match: 9.

V usage is TRBV5-1 and J usage is TRBJ2-2, with a tentative D call TRBD1 (6 bases). CDR1 is SGHRS and CDR2 is YFSETQ in the germline V gene. The length of the CDR3 is 18 residues. Trimming shortened V by 0 bases and J by 3 bases, and 18 bases separated the two germline ends. CDR3 coding DNA: TGCGCCAGCAGCTTGGTATGGACAGCAAATGGGGACACCGGGGAGCTGTTTTTT. It encodes CASSLVWTANGDTGELFF.

The V call is TRBV14, the J call TRBJ2-2; 7 positions match TRBD1. The CDR3 runs to 16 residues. Per the germline V gene, CDR1 is SGHDN and CDR2 is FVKESK. V was clipped by 4 bases and J by 3 bases; unmatched bases: 8. CDR3 nucleotide sequence: TGTGCCAGCAGCCGTATTGGCCAGGGGGACACCGGGGAGCTGTTTTTT. Residues: CASSRIGQGDTGELFF. The whole variable domain, filled in from reference TRBV14 and TRBJ2-2, reads EAGVTQFPSHSVIEKGQTVTLRCDPISGHDNLYWYRRVMGKEIKFLLHFVKESKQDESGMPNNRFLAERTGGTYSTLKVQPAELEDSGVYFCASSRIGQGDTGELFFGEGSRLTVL.

The rearrangement joins TRBV19 to TRBJ1-2; D remains ambiguous. This CDR3 region has 14 residues. Germline V gene lookup returns CDR1 LNHDA and CDR2 SQIVND (reference sequence). V lost 3 bases and J 7 bases, leaving 15 bases between the germline ends. The CDR3 region is CASSIGFTECGYTF. CDR3 nucleotides: TGTGCCAGTAGTATTGGTTTTACGGAGTGTGGCTACACCTTC.

The chain combines TRBV7-2 with TRBJ2-3; 9 bases line up with TRBD2. The CDR3 is 16 amino acids. Germline CDR1 and CDR2: SGHTA and FQGNSA. Unmatched junction bases numbered 12, after V lost 5 bases and J lost 6 bases. In nucleotides, the CDR3 is TGTGCCAGCAGCCCCGTAGGGGGCGGGGGGGCGGATACGCAGTATTTT. Its translation is CASSPVGGGGADTQYF. Supplemented by reference TRBV7-2 and TRBJ2-3, the full variable domain reads GAGVSQSPSNKVTEKGKDVELRCDPISGHTALYWYRQSLGQGLEFLIYFQGNSAPDKSGLPSDRFSAERTGGSVSTLTIQRTQQEDSAVYLCASSPVGGGGADTQYFGPGTRLTVL.

This chain connects TRBV2 to TRBJ2-2; TRBD2 aligns across 7 bases. Germline V gives CDR1 SNHLY, CDR2 FYNNEI. CDR3 length equals 18 residues. With V trimmed by 7 bases and J by 3 bases, 17 bases remained unmatched. CDR3 residues: CASTGLGGTISYTGELFF. The CDR3 DNA reads as TGTGCCAGCACCGGACTCGGGGGGACCATCAGCTACACCGGGGAGCTGTTTTTT.

This chain connects TRBV5-1 to TRBJ2-7, with TRBD2 as a possible D gene (5 bases). Between the trimmed V and J ends, which lost 0 bases and 3 bases, there was a span of 13 bases. The CDR3 is 15 residues long. Looked up from germline, CDR1 is SGHRS and CDR2 is YFSETQ. The CDR3 sequence is CASSLAGSPGYEQYF. As DNA, the CDR3 is TGCGCCAGCAGCTTGGCGGGGAGTCCCGGCTACGAGCAGTACTTC.

The chain recombines TRBV6-5 with TRBJ1-6; 8 positions agree with TRBD1. This CDR3 contains 15 residues. The germline V gene has CDR1 MNHEY and CDR2 SVGAGI. V shed 6 bases and J 5 bases; nucleotides not matched to a gene: 6. The DNA of the CDR3 is TGTGCCAGCAGGGACAGGGCCAGCGATAATTCACCCCTCCACTTT. Its translation is CASRDRASDNSPLHF.

The count of this clone is one. The chain links TRBV21-1 to TRBJ2-5; TRBD1, as called in the table, went unchecked against the DNA. TRBV21-1 is termed a pseudogene. The length of the CDR3 is 15 residues. The CDR3 reads CATGTGAPGEETQYF. For the CDR3, the DNA is TGTGCCACTGGGACAGGGGCCCCAGGGGAAGAGACCCAGTACTTC.

This clone was counted a few times. The gene calls are TRBV5-1 and TRBJ1-2; a weak D match, TRBD1 (5 bases). Germline-derived CDR1 and CDR2 are SGHRS and YFSETQ. The CDR3 sequence is 14 residues long. V was shortened by 4 bases and J by 1 base, with 11 bases between the two germline ends. The CDR3 here is CASSPVQGNYGYTF. DNA for the CDR3: TGCGCCAGCAGCCCGGTCCAGGGTAACTATGGCTACACCTTC.

The CDR3 is CASSLPPPGETQYF. DNA of the CDR3: TGTGCCAGCAGTTTACCTCCCCCCGGGGAGACCCAGTACTTC. The chain couples TRBV6-5 to TRBJ2-5; D remains unclear. The V end was cut by 4 bases, the J end by 5 bases, with 14 bases between. The CDR3 is 14 amino acids. Germline CDR1 is MNHEY and CDR2 is SVGAGI.

The chain links TRBV5-1 to TRBJ2-3, with 7 positions matching TRBD2. Germline V lookup: CDR1 SGHRS, CDR2 YFSETQ. The ends lost 2 bases at V and 1 base at J; junction bases unmatched: 4. The CDR3 totals 15 residues. The CDR3 DNA follows: TGCGCCAGCAGCTTCAGCGGGACCGGCACAGATACGCAGTATTTT. Its translation: CASSFSGTGTDTQYF.

This rearrangement joins TRBV7-2 to TRBJ1-6, with a weak D call TRBD1 (6 bases). With 6 bases removed from V and 9 bases from J, the gap between germline ends came to 15 bases. The CDR3 runs to 14 residues. Germline V gene sequence: CDR1 SGHTA, CDR2 FQGNSA. CDR3 protein: CASRTGTLGSPLHF. In DNA, the CDR3 is TGTGCCAGCAGAACCGGGACACTGGGTTCACCCCTCCACTTT.

The CDR3 DNA reads as TGTGCCAGCACCTTGGGGCAGAGGAACACCGGGGAGCTGTTTTTT. This gives the protein CASTLGQRNTGELFF. The gene calls are TRBV7-2 and TRBJ2-2; D may be TRBD1 (5 bases). There are 15 residues in the CDR3. The V end lost 7 bases, the J end lost 1 base, and 13 bases lay between the germline ends. Germline CDR1 and CDR2: SGHTA and FQGNSA.

The chain uses TRBV12-5 and TRBJ2-5; 7 bases match TRBD2. V lost 7 bases, J lost 4 bases, and 6 bases stayed unmatched. Germline V gives CDR1 LGHNT, CDR2 FRNRAP. CDR3 size: 13 residues. CDR3 sequence: CASEAVAGETQYF. The CDR3 DNA reads as TGTGCTAGTGAGGCAGTAGCGGGAGAGACCCAGTACTTC.

The rearrangement uses TRBV4-2 and TRBJ2-5, with D maybe TRBD2 (6 bases). The germline V gene has CDR1 LGHNA and CDR2 YNFKEQ. The CDR3 totals 15 residues. Trimming pared 0 bases from V and 1 base from J, leaving 9 bases between. The CDR3 sequence: CASSQDLSGQETQYF. The CDR3 nucleotides read TGTGCCAGCAGCCAAGATCTTAGCGGCCAAGAGACCCAGTACTTC.

The J gene is TRBJ1-1, the V gene TRBV7-3, with TRBD1 matching over 8 bases. With V trimmed by 5 bases and J by 4 bases, 6 bases remained unmatched. The CDR3 consists of 14 residues. CDR1 is SGHTA and CDR2 is FQGTGA in the germline V gene. The CDR3 region is CASSASGGGTEAFF. The CDR3 coding sequence is TGTGCCAGCAGCGCGTCAGGGGGCGGCACTGAAGCTTTCTTT.

The chain couples TRBV5-1 to TRBJ2-7; TRBD1 agrees at 7 bases. The V gene's germline CDR1 is SGHRS and CDR2 YFSETQ. The CDR3 loop spans 13 amino acids. Trimming removed 3 bases from V and 8 bases from J; junction bases left unmatched: 8. The CDR3 sequence is CASSYGQERQQYF. CDR3 sequence (DNA): TGCGCCAGCAGCTACGGACAGGAGCGGCAGCAGTACTTC.